The 28 T cell receptor beta chains presented below share a single source sample, sequenced in a study of chemoradiotherapy in HPV16-positive cancers (dated by TCRdb to the early 2020s). The library came from the immunoSEQ multiplex PCR assay. In its TCRdb copy, this immuneACCESS table keeps in-frame sequences only and misses some clones. Where compared with another copy, unresolved V genes explain less than half of these, and the others have no known cause. The sample contains roughly 34,000 clones, more than 85% of them found a single time. The biggest ten clones account for 2.1% of the sample. This specimen was blood, taken from a patient who underwent chemoradiotherapy. These TCRs come from a human donor with HPV-associated anogenital cancer.

V and J are TRBV27 and TRBJ2-1; D remains ambiguous. The CDR3 length is 14 residues. Germline-derived CDR1 and CDR2 are MNHEY and SMNVEV (reference sequence). V lost 2 bases and J lost 7, with 12 bases in between. The CDR3 nucleotides read TGTGCCAGCAGTTTAGTGATTCGTGTGAATGAGCAGTTCTTC. It codes for CASSLVIRVNEQFF.

V is TRBV13 and J is TRBJ1-6, with a tentative D call TRBD1 (5 bases). The ends were cut back, 5 bases at V and 11 bases at J, with 10 bases in the middle. The CDR3 is 12 amino acids. Germline V lookup: CDR1 PRHDT, CDR2 FYEKMQ (reference sequence). CDR3 sequence reads: CASSQEGAPLHF. The CDR3 bases are TGTGCCAGCAGCCAGGAAGGGGCACCCCTCCACTTT. The complete variable domain, with remaining parts taken from reference TRBV13 and TRBJ1-6, reads AAGVIQSPRHLIKEKRETATLKCYPIPRHDTVYWYQQGPGQDPQFLISFYEKMQSDKGSIPDRFSAQQFSDYHSELNMSSLELGDSALYFCASSQEGAPLHFGNGTRLTVT.

The genes are TRBV6-1 and TRBJ1-2; TRBD1 matches at 7 bases. The CDR3 is made up of 12 amino acids. V gave up 10 bases and J gave up 7 bases; unmatched junction bases: 9. Looked up from germline, CDR1 is MNHNS and CDR2 is SASEGT. The CDR3 bases are TGTGCCACCCTCGGGGCAGGGGGTGGCTACACCTTC. It yields the protein CATLGAGGGYTF.

The rearrangement joins TRBV4-2 to TRBJ2-7; D may match TRBD1 or TRBD2 (5 bases each). The V gene lost 5 bases and the J gene lost 3 bases, with 23 bases spanning the gap. The CDR3 loop spans 17 amino acids. CDR1 and CDR2 from the germline V gene are LGHNA and YNFKEQ. The CDR3: CASSGQSGTGRDYEQYF. DNA for the CDR3: TGTGCCAGCAGCGGGCAGTCGGGCACGGGACGGGACTACGAGCAGTACTTC.

The V and J genes are TRBV27 and TRBJ2-7; 7 bases align to TRBD1. CDR3 length: 15 amino acids. Unmatched junction bases numbered 16, after V lost 9 bases and J lost 5 bases. Looked up from germline, CDR1 is MNHEY and CDR2 is SMNVEV (reference sequence). CDR3 sequence (DNA): TGTGCCAGTTCCCCCTTCGGGACAGCTAACAACGAGCAGTACTTC. This codes for CASSPFGTANNEQYF.

This chain connects TRBV5-4 to TRBJ2-1, with 10 bases fitting TRBD2. Germline trimming cut 5 bases from V and 9 bases from J; bases unmatched to any gene: 11. CDR1 is SGHNT, CDR2 YYREEE, per germline (reference sequence). CDR3 length: 15 residues. CDR3 bases: TGTGCCAGCAGGATCGAGCGGGGGGGTTCGGCTGAGCAGTTCTTC. Amino acids: CASRIERGGSAEQFF.

The V and J genes are TRBV9 and TRBJ1-2, with D unclear. V dropped 0 bases and J dropped 8 bases, with 20 bases sitting between them. Germline V lookup: CDR1 SGDLS, CDR2 YYNGEE. The CDR3 sequence is 16 residues long. The CDR3: CASSVETPDPYFGYTF. The CDR3 DNA is TGTGCCAGCAGCGTAGAAACCCCAGACCCTTATTTCGGCTACACCTTC.

This clone was observed a few times. The chain couples TRBV29-1 to TRBJ1-1, with 8 nucleotides matching TRBD1. With 4 bases clipped from V and 0 bases from J, the junction kept 13 bases outside the gene matches. Germline V gene sequence: CDR1 SQVTM, CDR2 ANQGSEA. CDR3 size: 17 residues. The CDR3 region is CSVAGEKTGVVNTEAFF. The CDR3 DNA reads TGCAGCGTTGCGGGTGAGAAGACAGGGGTGGTGAACACTGAAGCTTTCTTT.

This clone was counted a few times. The chain links TRBV6-5 to TRBJ1-5; D not resolved. Germline assignment: CDR1 MNHEY and CDR2 SVGAGI. The ends were cut back, 0 bases at V and 6 bases at J, with 12 bases in the middle. This CDR3 is built from 15 residues. The CDR3 loop reads CASSYSAARGQPQHF. The DNA for the CDR3 is TGTGCCAGCAGTTACTCGGCAGCCCGGGGTCAGCCCCAGCATTTT.

A few counts support this clone. The V and J genes are TRBV28 and TRBJ1-3; no clear D. Between the trimmed V and J ends, which lost 7 bases and 0 bases, there was a span of 4 bases. This CDR3 comprises 12 residues. CDR1 is MDHEN, CDR2 SYDVKM, per germline. The CDR3 here is CASTTSGNTIYF. The CDR3 DNA sequence: TGTGCCAGCACAACCTCTGGAAACACCATATATTTT.

The chain recombines TRBV9 with TRBJ2-5, with D perhaps matching TRBD2 (6 bases). CDR1 is SGDLS, CDR2 YYNGEE, per germline. CDR3 length equals 14 residues. V was shortened by 0 bases and J by 1 base, with 7 bases between the two germline ends. The CDR3 loop is CASSVGGAQETQYF. Here the CDR3 DNA reads TGTGCCAGCAGCGTAGGCGGGGCCCAAGAGACCCAGTACTTC.

The chain recombines TRBV19 with TRBJ1-2; 8 bases map to TRBD1. The CDR3 has 16 amino acids. Unmatched junction bases numbered 14, after V lost 4 bases and J lost 7 bases. Per germline, CDR1 LNHDA and CDR2 SQIVND (reference sequence). The CDR3 region is CASSTLDRALSGGYTF. The CDR3 region has the DNA TGTGCCAGTAGTACCTTGGACAGGGCGTTGTCCGGTGGCTACACCTTC.

This rearrangement joins TRBV5-1 to TRBJ1-2, with D tentatively TRBD1 (5 bases). V lost 4 bases to trimming and J lost 5 bases, with 15 bases between them. Germline CDR1 is SGHRS and CDR2 is YFSETQ. The CDR3 has 14 residues. The CDR3 protein is CASSPGGVEYGYTF. CDR3 sequence (DNA): TGCGCCAGCAGCCCTGGAGGGGTGGAGTATGGCTACACCTTC. Based on the CDR3 plus reference TRBV5-1 and TRBJ1-2, the full variable domain is KAGVTQTPRYLIKTRGQQVTLSCSPISGHRSVSWYQQTPGQGLQFLFEYFSETQRNKGNFPGRFSGRQFSNSRSEMNVSTLELGDSALYLCASSPGGVEYGYTFGSGTRLTVV.

J is TRBJ1-4 and V is TRBV27; 10 nucleotides align to TRBD1. After removal of 6 bases from V and 10 bases from J, the junction contained 8 bases not matched to a gene. Germline CDR1 is MNHEY and CDR2 is SMNVEV (reference sequence). This CDR3 comprises 14 residues. The CDR3 coding sequence is TGTGCCAGCAGCGTGACAGGGGGCGCGGGAAAACTGTTTTTT. This encodes CASSVTGGAGKLFF. Supplemented by reference TRBV27 and TRBJ1-4, the full variable domain reads EAQVTQNPRYLITVTGKKLTVTCSQNMNHEYMSWYRQDPGLGLRQIYYSMNVEVTDKGDVPEGYKVSRKEKRNFPLILESPSPNQTSLYFCASSVTGGAGKLFFGSGTQLSVL.

V usage is TRBV7-2 and J usage is TRBJ1-6; tentatively, D is TRBD1 (5 bases). Trimming stripped 1 base from V and 7 bases from J, with 8 bases between. Germline V gene sequence: CDR1 SGHTA, CDR2 FQGNSA. The CDR3 runs 14 residues. Here the CDR3 reads CASSLGTRNSPLHF. The CDR3 nucleotides are TGTGCCAGCAGCTTAGGGACACGGAATTCACCCCTCCACTTT.

The rearrangement uses TRBV11-2 and TRBJ2-7; no definite D call. Germline-derived CDR1 and CDR2 are SGHAT and FQNNGV. This CDR3 has 11 residues. Trimming cost V 6 bases and J 3 bases, with 6 bases left between them. This CDR3 reads CASSLIYEQYF. CDR3 coding DNA: TGTGCCAGCAGTTTGATCTACGAGCAGTACTTC.

The chain links TRBV7-6 to TRBJ2-3; the D call may be TRBD1 or TRBD2 (5 bases each). CDR3 size: 16 residues. Looked up from germline, CDR1 is SGHVS and CDR2 is FNYEAQ. Trimming took 5 bases from V and 0 from J, leaving 15 bases between them. The CDR3 loop reads CASSIGTQTSTDTQYF. The CDR3 DNA reads as TGTGCCAGCAGCATCGGGACCCAGACGAGCACAGATACGCAGTATTTT. The full variable domain, with the rest looked up from reference TRBV7-6 and TRBJ2-3, is GAGVSQSPRYKVTKRGQDVALRCDPISGHVSLYWYRQALGQGPEFLTYFNYEAQQDKSGLPNDRFSAERPEGSISTLTIQRTEQRDSAMYRCASSIGTQTSTDTQYFGPGTRLTVL.

The CDR3 here is CASSRRAGTEAFF. CDR3 coding DNA: TGTGCCAGCAGCCGCCGGGCTGGCACTGAAGCTTTCTTT. This rearrangement joins TRBV7-8 to TRBJ1-1; D is undetermined. V was shortened by 5 bases and J by 4 bases, with 11 bases between the two germline ends. This CDR3 has 13 amino acids. The germline V gene has CDR1 SGHVS and CDR2 FQNEAQ.

The CDR3 DNA follows: TGTGCCAGCAGTGAAGACCCCAGGTGGGCCCAGCATTTT. This sequence encodes CASSEDPRWAQHF. J is TRBJ1-5 and V is TRBV2, with D unresolved. Between the trimmed V and J ends, which lost 1 base and 11 bases, there was a span of 12 bases. The CDR3 spans 13 residues. Germline lookup yields CDR1 SNHLY and CDR2 FYNNEI.

This chain uses TRBV28 with TRBJ1-2, with 10 bases identical to TRBD1. The junction had 9 bases not matched to a gene; V was cut back by 2 bases and J by 6 bases. Germline CDR1 MDHEN, CDR2 SYDVKM. The CDR3 is made up of 16 amino acids. The CDR3 sequence is CASSLIPGQGINGYTF. In DNA form, the CDR3 reads TGTGCCAGCAGTTTAATCCCGGGACAGGGGATCAATGGCTACACCTTC.

The genes are TRBV19 and TRBJ1-1; D unclear. This CDR3 is built from 16 residues. Germline CDR1 is LNHDA and CDR2 is SQIVND (reference sequence). V was clipped by 3 bases and J by 1 base, with 15 bases between them. Here the CDR3 DNA reads TGTGCCAGTAGTATGACACTAAGCTGGGAGAACACTGAAGCTTTCTTT. It yields the protein CASSMTLSWENTEAFF. Variable domain in full (rest from reference TRBV19 and TRBJ1-1): DGGITQSPKYLFRKEGQNVTLSCEQNLNHDAMYWYRQDPGQGLRLIYYSQIVNDFQKGDIAEGYSVSREKKESFPLTVTSAQKNPTAFYLCASSMTLSWENTEAFFGQGTRLTVV.

The chain joins TRBV19 to TRBJ1-1; 10 bases agree with TRBD1. This CDR3 contains 16 residues. Germline CDR1 reads LNHDA; CDR2 reads SQIVND (reference sequence). V shed 1 base and J 5 bases; nucleotides not matched to a gene: 7. CDR3 coding DNA: TGTGCCAGTAGTATAGGGCGGACAGGGGGAAAGACTGAAGCTTTCTTT. It translates to CASSIGRTGGKTEAFF.

J is TRBJ1-4 and V is TRBV28; the D gene is possibly TRBD1 (5 bases). The CDR3 contains 16 residues. Germline V gene data show CDR1 as MDHEN and CDR2 as SYDVKM. The V end was cut by 1 base, the J end by 8 bases, with 17 bases between. The CDR3, as DNA: TGTGCCAGCAGTTTATTCGCCCCAGGGACTGGAGAAAAACTGTTTTTT. Encoded protein: CASSLFAPGTGEKLFF.

The rearrangement uses TRBV6-1 and TRBJ2-6, with D unclear. CDR1 MNHNS and CDR2 SASEGT come from the germline V gene. Deletions cut 1 base from V and 0 bases from J, with 7 bases between. This CDR3 comprises 16 residues. The CDR3 sequence: CASSEGSGSGANVLTF. CDR3 nucleotide sequence: TGTGCCAGCAGTGAAGGCTCGGGCTCTGGGGCCAACGTCCTGACTTTC.

The chain recombines TRBV7-2 with TRBJ1-2, with 9 bases fitting TRBD1. The CDR3 is made up of 18 amino acids. V gave up 4 bases and J gave up 6 bases; unmatched junction bases: 18. Germline V CDR1 and CDR2: SGHTA, FQGNSA. The CDR3 loop is CASSSKPGQGVGGHGYTF. In DNA, the CDR3 is TGTGCCAGCAGCTCCAAGCCGGGACAGGGAGTGGGGGGGCATGGCTACACCTTC.

V is TRBV19 and J is TRBJ1-2; TRBD1 is a possible D gene (6 bases). CDR1 LNHDA and CDR2 SQIVND come from the germline V gene (reference sequence). Trimming cost V 2 bases and J 4 bases, with 20 bases left between them. CDR3 length: 17 residues. CDR3 in DNA: TGTGCCAGTAGTATACTGGACGCAGGGGCGCTCGCCTATGGCTACACCTTC. Protein sequence: CASSILDAGALAYGYTF.

The genes are TRBV19 and TRBJ1-1; D call uncertain. CDR1 and CDR2 from the germline V gene are LNHDA and SQIVND (reference sequence). The CDR3 covers 13 residues. Trimming removed 3 bases at V and 1 base at J, with 6 bases between. The CDR3 reads CASSIHPNTEAFF. CDR3 bases: TGTGCCAGTAGTATCCACCCGAACACTGAAGCTTTCTTT.

This chain uses TRBV11-2 with TRBJ2-1, with TRBD1 identical over 11 bases. With V trimmed by 4 bases and J by 2 bases, 1 base remained unmatched. This CDR3 has 15 residues. The V gene's germline CDR1 is SGHAT and CDR2 FQNNGV. The CDR3 sequence: CASSWTGGAYNEQFF. In DNA form, the CDR3 reads TGTGCCAGCAGCTGGACAGGGGGCGCCTACAATGAGCAGTTCTTC.